The rows below give T cell receptor beta chains drawn from one sample of a study of cytomegalovirus exposure and HLA in healthy donors. TCRdb's copy holds only in-frame clones and misses some; the assay was immunoSEQ multiplex PCR. Of about 360,000 clones listed, roughly 85% are singletons. The specimen sequenced was PBMCs. Source of these receptors: a woman younger than 30 in good health and CMV-seronegative. CDR3s include the opening cysteine and the closing phenylalanine or tryptophan. A D gene is named only where the DNA matches it firmly. Rows give clone size only sometimes, using once, few, many, or a class for an expanded clone.

V: TRBV5-3; D: TRBD2; J: TRBJ2-1; size: NA; CDR3: CARSLGEGPRDEQFF; DNA: TGTGCCAGAAGCTTGGGGGAGGGCCCTCGGGATGAGCAGTTCTTC
V: TRBV6-1; D: NA; J: TRBJ2-5; size: NA; CDR3: CASSVLGARETQYF; DNA: TGTGCCAGCAGTGTTCTGGGGGCTAGGGAGACCCAGTACTTC
V: TRBV30; D: TRBD2; J: TRBJ2-1; size: NA; CDR3: CATTGTRSFNEQFF; DNA: TGTGCCACAACCGGGACTAGGTCTTTTAATGAGCAGTTCTTC
V: TRBV5-1; D: NA; J: TRBJ2-1; size: NA; CDR3: CASSPGQLYNEQFF; DNA: TGCGCCAGCAGCCCGGGACAACTATACAATGAGCAGTTCTTC
V: TRBV27; D: TRBD1; J: TRBJ1-2; size: NA; CDR3: CASSLDRGGYGYTF; DNA: TGTGCCAGCAGTTTGGACAGGGGGGGCTATGGCTACACCTTC
V: TRBV6-1; D: NA; J: TRBJ1-2; size: NA; CDR3: CASSGAGSLSPYGYTF; DNA: TGTGCCAGCAGTGGGGCGGGGTCTCTCTCCCCCTATGGCTACACCTTC
V: TRBV10-1; D: TRBD2; J: TRBJ2-7; size: NA; CDR3: CASRAPLAVPSYEQYF; DNA: TGCGCCAGCAGGGCCCCACTAGCGGTCCCTTCCTACGAGCAGTACTTC
V: TRBV27; D: NA; J: TRBJ1-2; size: once; CDR3: CASTKNRHLGYTF; DNA: TGTGCCAGCACCAAAAATCGACATTTAGGCTACACCTTC
V: TRBV30; D: TRBD1; J: TRBJ1-5; size: NA; CDR3: CAWSSTGRVNQPQHF; DNA: TGTGCCTGGAGTTCGACAGGGAGAGTCAATCAGCCCCAGCATTTT
V: TRBV7-9; D: TRBD1; J: TRBJ1-2; size: NA; CDR3: CASSLGDRRVRGYTF; DNA: TGTGCCAGCAGCTTAGGGGACAGACGGGTTCGCGGCTACACCTTC
V: TRBV4-1; D: TRBD1; J: TRBJ1-2; size: NA; CDR3: CASSRRDRALEGYTF; DNA: TGCGCCAGCAGTCGCCGGGACAGGGCATTGGAGGGCTACACCTTC
V: TRBV13; D: NA; J: TRBJ2-5; size: NA; CDR3: CASSFSDGLQETQYF; DNA: TGTGCCAGCAGTTTCTCGGACGGACTACAAGAGACCCAGTACTTC
V: TRBV28; D: TRBD2; J: TRBJ2-5; size: NA; CDR3: CASSFAPGRESGETQYF; DNA: TGTGCCAGCAGCTTTGCGCCAGGGCGGGAGAGTGGAGAGACCCAGTACTTC
V: TRBV28; D: NA; J: TRBJ2-1; size: NA; CDR3: CATGSTEQFF; DNA: TGTGCCACCGGGAGTACGGAGCAGTTCTTC
V: TRBV15; D: TRBD1; J: TRBJ1-5; size: NA; CDR3: CATSRVTGGSAQHF; DNA: TGTGCCACCAGCAGAGTGACAGGGGGATCAGCCCAGCATTTT
V: TRBV6-5; D: NA; J: TRBJ2-7; size: NA; CDR3: CASSYSGRGIAYEQYF; DNA: TGTGCCAGCAGTTACTCGGGCAGGGGCATCGCCTACGAGCAGTACTTC
V: TRBV11-2; D: TRBD2; J: TRBJ2-7; size: NA; CDR3: CASSLGLAASYEQYF; DNA: TGTGCCAGCAGCTTGGGACTAGCGGCCTCCTACGAGCAGTACTTC
V: TRBV6-5; D: NA; J: TRBJ1-5; size: few; CDR3: CASSLADSNQPQHF; DNA: TGTGCCAGCAGTTTAGCGGATAGCAATCAGCCCCAGCATTTT
V: TRBV9; D: NA; J: TRBJ2-1; size: NA; CDR3: CASSFDLTGYNEQFF; DNA: TGTGCCAGCAGCTTCGATTTGACAGGCTACAATGAGCAGTTCTTC
V: TRBV5-4; D: TRBD2; J: TRBJ2-1; size: NA; CDR3: CASSQSGGPYNEQFF; DNA: TGTGCCAGCAGCCAGAGCGGGGGGCCCTACAATGAGCAGTTCTTC
V: TRBV10-3; D: TRBD2; J: TRBJ2-5; size: few; CDR3: CAIRGTSQETQYF; DNA: TGTGCCATCAGAGGGACTAGCCAAGAGACCCAGTACTTC
V: TRBV9; D: TRBD1; J: TRBJ1-1; size: NA; CDR3: CASSAQDRGNTEAFF; DNA: TGTGCCAGCAGCGCCCAAGACAGGGGTAACACTGAAGCTTTCTTT
V: TRBV28; D: NA; J: TRBJ1-3; size: NA; CDR3: CASGRGLFSGNTIYF; DNA: TGTGCCAGCGGGAGGGGACTTTTCTCTGGAAACACCATATATTTT
V: TRBV19; D: NA; J: TRBJ2-2; size: NA; CDR3: CASSTQTGTGELFF; DNA: TGTGCCAGTAGTACCCAGACAGGCACCGGGGAGCTGTTTTTT
V: TRBV2; D: TRBD1; J: TRBJ2-7; size: few; CDR3: CASSDEDRVVDEQYF; DNA: TGTGCCAGCAGTGATGAGGACAGGGTGGTAGACGAGCAGTACTTC
V: TRBV30; D: NA; J: TRBJ2-2; size: NA; CDR3: CAWSVLEVSQSNTGELFF; DNA: TGTGCCTGGAGTGTACTTGAGGTCTCCCAATCGAACACCGGGGAGCTGTTTTTT
V: TRBV28; D: TRBD1; J: TRBJ1-2; size: NA; CDR3: CASSFAGGNDGYTF; DNA: TGTGCCAGCAGTTTTGCAGGGGGAAACGATGGCTACACCTTC
V: TRBV9; D: TRBD1; J: TRBJ2-7; size: NA; CDR3: CASSTGDEQYF; DNA: TGTGCCAGCTCGACAGGGGACGAGCAGTACTTC
V: TRBV28; D: TRBD1; J: TRBJ2-3; size: few; CDR3: CASSRGTGTDTQYF; DNA: TGTGCCAGCAGTCGCGGGACAGGGACGGATACGCAGTATTTT
V: TRBV18; D: NA; J: TRBJ2-1; size: NA; CDR3: CASSPPSTDSSYNEQFF; DNA: TGTGCCAGCTCACCACCGTCCACAGATAGCTCCTACAATGAGCAGTTCTTC
V: TRBV4-1; D: NA; J: TRBJ2-7; size: NA; CDR3: CASSQSRDPFEQYF; DNA: TGCGCCAGCAGCCAATCCAGGGATCCTTTTGAGCAGTACTTC
V: TRBV6-1; D: TRBD2; J: TRBJ2-2; size: NA; CDR3: CASLTSGKNTGELFF; DNA: TGTGCCAGTCTCACTAGCGGGAAAAACACCGGGGAGCTGTTTTTT
V: TRBV4-1; D: NA; J: TRBJ1-2; size: NA; CDR3: CASSQERGRTGGYTF; DNA: TGCGCCAGCAGCCAAGAAAGGGGCAGGACGGGTGGCTACACCTTC
V: TRBV27; D: NA; J: TRBJ1-3; size: NA; CDR3: CASSFFLGAGNTIYF; DNA: TGTGCCAGCAGTTTCTTCTTAGGGGCTGGAAACACCATATATTTT
V: TRBV4-2; D: NA; J: TRBJ2-1; size: NA; CDR3: CASSYQGTAYNEQFF; DNA: TGTGCCAGCAGCTACCAGGGGACGGCGTACAATGAGCAGTTCTTC
V: TRBV30; D: TRBD1; J: TRBJ2-5; size: NA; CDR3: CAWTIGGSGTQYF; DNA: TGTGCCTGGACTATAGGGGGCAGCGGGACCCAGTACTTC
V: TRBV6-6; D: TRBD1; J: TRBJ1-4; size: NA; CDR3: CASSYTGGYEKLFF; DNA: TGTGCCAGCAGTTATACAGGGGGCTATGAAAAACTGTTTTTT
V: TRBV29-1; D: TRBD2; J: TRBJ2-1; size: NA; CDR3: CSVISPGSGRADSYNEQFF; DNA: TGCAGCGTTATTAGTCCGGGTAGCGGGAGGGCCGACTCCTACAATGAGCAGTTCTTC